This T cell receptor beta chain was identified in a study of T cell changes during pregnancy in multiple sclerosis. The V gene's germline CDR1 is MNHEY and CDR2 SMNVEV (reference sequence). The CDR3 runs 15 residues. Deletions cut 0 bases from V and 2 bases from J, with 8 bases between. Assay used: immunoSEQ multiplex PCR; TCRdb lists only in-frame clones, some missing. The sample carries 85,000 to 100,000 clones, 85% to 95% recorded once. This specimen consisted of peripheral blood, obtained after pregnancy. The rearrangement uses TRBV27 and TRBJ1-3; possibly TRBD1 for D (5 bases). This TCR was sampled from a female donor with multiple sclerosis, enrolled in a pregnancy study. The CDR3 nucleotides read TGTGCCAGCAGTTTATCGTCCAGGGCTGGAAACACCATATATTTT. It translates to CASSLSSRAGNTIYF.